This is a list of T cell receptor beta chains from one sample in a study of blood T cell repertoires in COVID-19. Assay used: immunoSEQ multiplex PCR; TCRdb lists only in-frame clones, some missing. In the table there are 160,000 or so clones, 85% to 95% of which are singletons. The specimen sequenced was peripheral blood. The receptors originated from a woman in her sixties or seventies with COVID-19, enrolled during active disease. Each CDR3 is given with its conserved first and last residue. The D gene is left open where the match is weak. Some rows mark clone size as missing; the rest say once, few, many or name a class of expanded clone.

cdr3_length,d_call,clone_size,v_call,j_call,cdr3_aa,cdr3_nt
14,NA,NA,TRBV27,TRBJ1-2,CASSPGRAGYGYTF,TGTGCCAGCAGTCCTGGGAGGGCTGGCTATGGCTACACCTTC
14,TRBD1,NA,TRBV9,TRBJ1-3,CASSLTGAGNTIYF,TGTGCCAGCAGCTTAACAGGGGCCGGAAACACCATATATTTT
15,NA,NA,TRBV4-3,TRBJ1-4,CASSPSGRGYEKLFF,TGCGCCAGCAGCCCATCAGGCAGGGGTTATGAAAAACTGTTTTTT
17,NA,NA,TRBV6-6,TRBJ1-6,CASSQITGSSYNSPLHF,TGTGCCAGCAGTCAGATCACAGGGAGCTCCTATAATTCACCCCTCCACTTT
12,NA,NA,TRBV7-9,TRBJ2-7,CASSLRGYEQYF,TGTGCCAGCAGCTTAAGGGGATACGAGCAGTACTTC
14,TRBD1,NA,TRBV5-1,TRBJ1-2,CASRPGDRSYGYTF,TGCGCCAGCCGCCCGGGGGACAGGTCCTATGGCTACACCTTC
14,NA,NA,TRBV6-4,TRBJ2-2,CASSDSWGAGELFF,TGTGCCAGCAGTGACTCTTGGGGCGCCGGGGAGCTGTTTTTT
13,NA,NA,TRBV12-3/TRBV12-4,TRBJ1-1,CASSPRLKGVAFF,TGTGCCAGCAGTCCCAGGCTAAAGGGGGTAGCTTTCTTT
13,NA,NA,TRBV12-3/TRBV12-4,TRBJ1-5,CASSPRGSQPQHF,TGTGCCAGCAGTCCCCGGGGTAGTCAGCCCCAGCATTTT
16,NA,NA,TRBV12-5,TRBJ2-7,CASGISRLEFQTEQYF,TGTGCTAGTGGTATCTCACGTCTCGAGTTCCAAACCGAGCAGTACTTC
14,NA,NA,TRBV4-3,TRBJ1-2,CASSLSGGVTGYTF,TGCGCCAGCAGCCTTTCCGGGGGAGTAACCGGCTACACCTTC
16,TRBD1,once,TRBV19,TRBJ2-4,CASSQLQGDAKNIQYF,TGTGCCAGTAGCCAACTACAGGGGGATGCCAAAAACATTCAGTACTTC
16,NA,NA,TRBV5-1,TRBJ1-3,CASSQGTVDSGNTIYF,TGCGCCAGCAGCCAGGGGACCGTCGACTCTGGAAACACCATATATTTT
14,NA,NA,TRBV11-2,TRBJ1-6,CASSLTEYNSPLHF,TGTGCCAGCAGCTTGACAGAATACAATTCACCCCTCCACTTT
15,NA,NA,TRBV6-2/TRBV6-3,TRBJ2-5,CASSYSTRTQETQYF,TGTGCCAGCAGTTACTCAACCAGAACCCAAGAGACCCAGTACTTC
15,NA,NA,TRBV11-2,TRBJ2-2,CASSLKEGPPGELFF,TGTGCCAGCAGCTTAAAAGAGGGTCCCCCCGGGGAGCTGTTTTTT
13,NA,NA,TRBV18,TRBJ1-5,CASSPNRDQPQHF,TGTGCCAGCTCACCAAACAGAGATCAGCCCCAGCATTTT
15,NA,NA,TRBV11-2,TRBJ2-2,CASSRWTGNTGELFF,TGTGCCAGCAGCAGGTGGACGGGAAACACCGGGGAGCTGTTTTTT
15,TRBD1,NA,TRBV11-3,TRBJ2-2,CASSFGTGVGGELFF,TGTGCCAGCAGCTTCGGGACAGGGGTCGGCGGGGAGCTGTTTTTT
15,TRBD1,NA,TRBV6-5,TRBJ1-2,CASTPTGSGDYGYTF,TGTGCCAGCACTCCGACAGGGTCCGGGGACTATGGCTACACCTTC
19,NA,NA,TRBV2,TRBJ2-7,CASRAGWTNQPDPSYEQYF,TGTGCCAGCAGGGCAGGGTGGACCAATCAACCCGACCCCTCCTACGAGCAGTACTTC
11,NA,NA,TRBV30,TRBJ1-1,CAWSRETEAFF,TGTGCCTGGAGTCGAGAAACTGAAGCTTTCTTT
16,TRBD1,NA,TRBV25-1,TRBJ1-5,CASSDQGPRGDQPQHF,TGTGCCAGCAGTGATCAGGGCCCCAGGGGGGATCAGCCCCAGCATTTT
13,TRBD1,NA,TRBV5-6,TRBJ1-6,CASSQDRGRPLHF,TGTGCCAGCAGCCAAGACAGGGGTCGACCCCTCCACTTT
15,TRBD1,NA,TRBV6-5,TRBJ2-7,CASRRRDRVSYEQYF,TGTGCCAGCAGACGCCGGGACAGGGTTTCCTACGAGCAGTACTTC
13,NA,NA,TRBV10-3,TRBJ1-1,CAIGTGSNTEAFF,TGTGCCATCGGTACAGGATCGAACACTGAAGCTTTCTTT